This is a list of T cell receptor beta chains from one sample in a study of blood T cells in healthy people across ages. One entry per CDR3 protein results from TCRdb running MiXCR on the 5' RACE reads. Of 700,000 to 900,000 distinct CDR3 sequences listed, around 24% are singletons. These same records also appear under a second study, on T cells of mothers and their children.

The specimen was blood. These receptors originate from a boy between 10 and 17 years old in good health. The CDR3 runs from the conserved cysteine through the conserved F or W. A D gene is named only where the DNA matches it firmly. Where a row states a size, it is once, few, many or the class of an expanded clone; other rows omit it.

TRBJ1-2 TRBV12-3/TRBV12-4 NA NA TGTGCCAGCAGTTTAACCGAGGTGGGCTATGGCTACACCTTC CASSLTEVGYGYTF
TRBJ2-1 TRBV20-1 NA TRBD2 TGCAGTGCCGGGGGAGCCGCCGCCGGGACTAGCGGGGGTGCATACAATGAGCAGTTCTTC CSAGGAAAGTSGGAYNEQFF
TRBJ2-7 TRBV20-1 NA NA TGCAGTGCTGAGGGACAAGATCTGTACGAGCAGTACTTC CSAEGQDLYEQYF
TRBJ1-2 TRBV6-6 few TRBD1 TGTGCCAGCAGTTCCTTGGACAGGAACTATGGCTACACCTTC CASSSLDRNYGYTF
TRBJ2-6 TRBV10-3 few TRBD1 TGTGCCATCAGCAGACAGGGGCCAACTCTGGGGGCCAACGTCCTGACTTTC CAISRQGPTLGANVLTF
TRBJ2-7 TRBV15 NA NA TGTGCCACCAGCAGAGATCCAGGCCAACAATACGAGCAGTACTTC CATSRDPGQQYEQYF
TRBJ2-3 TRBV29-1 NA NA TGCAGCGGGACCGGGACTGGAGGTTCGGATACGCAGTATTTT CSGTGTGGSDTQYF
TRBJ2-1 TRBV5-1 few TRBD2 TGCGCCAGCAGCATGACTAGCGGGAGCTACAATGAGCAGTTCTTC CASSMTSGSYNEQFF
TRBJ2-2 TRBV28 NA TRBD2 TGTGCCACCAACCCCCGACGGGAGGGCCTCACCGGGGAGCTGTTTTTT CATNPRREGLTGELFF
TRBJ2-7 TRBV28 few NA TGTGCCAGCAGTTTTCAGCAGGGTGGCCACGAGCAGTACTTC CASSFQQGGHEQYF
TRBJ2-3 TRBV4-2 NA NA TGTGCCAGCAGCCAAGAGGTCGGGAGCACAGATACGCAGTATTTT CASSQEVGSTDTQYF
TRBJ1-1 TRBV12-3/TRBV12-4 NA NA TGTGCCAGCAGTTTATTCTCCGACAGGAACACTGAAGCTTTCTTT CASSLFSDRNTEAFF
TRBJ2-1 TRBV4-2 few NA TGTGCCAGCAGCCAAGGCGAAGAGCAGTTCTTC CASSQGEEQFF
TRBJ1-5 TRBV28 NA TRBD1 TGTGCCAGCAGTTCTGGGGGACAGACCTCCAATCAGCCCCAGCATTTT CASSSGGQTSNQPQHF
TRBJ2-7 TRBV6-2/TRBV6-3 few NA TGTGCCAGCAGTCCCCCGGGGGCCGAGCAGTACTTC CASSPPGAEQYF
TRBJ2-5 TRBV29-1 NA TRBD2 TGCAGCGTTAACGGCGGGGGGGCCCGGGAGACCCAGTACTTC CSVNGGGARETQYF
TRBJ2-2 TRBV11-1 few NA TGTGCCAGCAGCTTTGATCACGGGGACGGGGAGCTGTTTTTT CASSFDHGDGELFF
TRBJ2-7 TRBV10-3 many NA TGTGCCATCAGTGAGTCCCGGGGGAGTCTACATCGGCAGTACTTC CAISESRGSLHRQYF
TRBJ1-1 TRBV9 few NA TGTGCCAGCAGCGTAGAGCCCCGGGGGCCGGAGAACACTGAAGCTTTCTTT CASSVEPRGPENTEAFF
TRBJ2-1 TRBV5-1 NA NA TGCGCCAGCAGCTTCCGGGCCCTGGGGAATGAGCAGTTCTTC CASSFRALGNEQFF
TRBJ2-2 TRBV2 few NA TGTGCCAGCAGGGGCAGGGACACCGGGGAGCTGTTTTTT CASRGRDTGELFF
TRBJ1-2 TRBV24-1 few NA TGTGCCACCAGTGATCGGGCCAGAGTCTATGGCTACACCTTC CATSDRARVYGYTF
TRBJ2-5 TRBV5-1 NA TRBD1 TGCGCCAGCAGCGTCCGGGACAGGGGCCAAGAGACCCAGTACTTC CASSVRDRGQETQYF
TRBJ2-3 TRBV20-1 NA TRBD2 TGCAGTGCTACCTCGGCTAGCGGGGGCAGCACAGATACGCAGTATTTT CSATSASGGSTDTQYF
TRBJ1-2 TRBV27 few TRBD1 TGTGCCAGCAGTTTACCAGGGACAGGGGCAAGTGGCTACACCTTC CASSLPGTGASGYTF
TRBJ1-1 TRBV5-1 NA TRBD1 TGCGCCAACAGCCTTGACAGGGACACTGTAGCTTTCTTT CANSLDRDTVAFF